This is a list of T cell receptor beta chains from one sample in a study of regulatory T cells in long-lasting Graves disease. MiXCR, applied by TCRdb to the multiplex PCR reads, yields one record per CDR3 protein. The profile covers roughly 380,000 distinct CDR3 sequences, with 15% appearing a single time and over 20% taken by the ten largest. The sample was peripheral blood mononuclear cells (PBMCs), taken at new diagnosis, from a patient treated with antithyroid drugs. These TCRs come from a female donor with Graves disease. Each CDR3 is given with its conserved first and last residue. Each record gives: D gene, V gene, clone size, CDR3 length, J gene, CDR3 protein, CDR3 DNA. The D gene is left open where the match is weak. The size field is filled for only some rows; it gives once, few, many or a size class.

TRBD1	TRBV20-1	few	16	TRBJ1-3	CSVSTGGSGSGNTIYF	TGCAGTGTCTCGACAGGGGGCAGTGGCTCTGGAAACACCATATATTTT
NA	TRBV3-1	NA	16	TRBJ2-7	CASSHLGGNFYYEQYF	TGTGCCAGCAGCCACCTGGGGGGAAACTTTTACTACGAGCAGTACTTC
NA	TRBV12-3/TRBV12-4	many	13	TRBJ1-1	CASSPAVNTEAFF	TGTGCCAGCAGCCCCGCGGTGAACACTGAAGCTTTCTTT
NA	TRBV20-1	many	14	TRBJ2-5	CSARDQTGGKSQYF	TGCAGTGCTAGAGATCAGACAGGTGGGAAGTCCCAGTACTTC
TRBD2	TRBV7-9	NA	16	TRBJ2-1	CASSIGAGGTYNEQFF	TGTGCCAGCAGCATTGGGGCGGGAGGGACCTACAATGAGCAGTTCTTC
NA	TRBV5-1	many	16	TRBJ2-1	CASSLEIRIFYNEQFF	TGCGCCAGCAGCTTGGAGATTAGAATCTTTTACAATGAGCAGTTCTTC
NA	TRBV5-6	many	14	TRBJ2-2	CASSGGAYAGELFF	TGTGCCAGCAGCGGTGGGGCCTACGCGGGGGAGCTGTTTTTT
TRBD1	TRBV20-1	many	14	TRBJ2-3	CSARGQGAGDTQYF	TGCAGTGCTAGAGGGCAGGGGGCAGGGGATACGCAGTATTTT
TRBD1	TRBV12-3/TRBV12-4	NA	15	TRBJ2-2	CASSFRTGGSGELFF	TGTGCCAGCAGTTTTCGGACAGGGGGCAGCGGGGAGCTGTTTTTT
NA	TRBV12-3/TRBV12-4	many	14	TRBJ1-4	CASSFATTSEKLFF	TGTGCCAGCAGTTTCGCGACTACGAGCGAAAAACTGTTTTTT
NA	TRBV20-1	many	14	TRBJ2-1	CSARVDSSYNEQFF	TGCAGTGCTAGGGTGGACAGCTCCTACAATGAGCAGTTCTTC
TRBD1	TRBV12-3/TRBV12-4	many	13	TRBJ1-2	CASSPRTGALTNF	TGTGCCAGCAGTCCCAGGACAGGGGCCCTTACAAACTTC
NA	TRBV7-8	many	14	TRBJ2-7	CASSSGQRDYEQYF	TGTGCCAGCAGCTCGGGACAGCGGGACTACGAGCAGTACTTC
TRBD2	TRBV7-3	many	15	TRBJ2-3	CASSLRGGGADTQYF	TGTGCCAGCAGCTTAAGGGGGGGGGGTGCAGATACGCAGTATTTT
NA	TRBV6-1	many	14	TRBJ1-4	CASRRDGFNEKLFF	TGTGCCAGCAGGAGAGACGGGTTTAATGAAAAACTGTTTTTT